The TCR beta chain described here comes from a study of cytomegalovirus exposure and HLA in healthy donors. These donors counted as nominally healthy when sampled, but unrecorded immune exposures were likely. Findings and caveats of the study: Upon later analysis, HLA-associated TCR beta chains proved more clonally expanded than other, equally common chains.

Germline V gene sequence: CDR1 MDHEN, CDR2 SYDVKM. The CDR3 consists of 13 residues. Unmatched junction bases numbered 5, after V lost 2 bases and J lost 8 bases. PCR primers comprised 60 Vbeta and 13 Jbeta primers. The repertoire was sequenced with immunoSEQ multiplex PCR; TCRdb's copy has only in-frame clones and lacks some. Among about 200,000 clones, 76% were seen once, and the ten largest hold 0.63%. On this clone itself: Its cognate antigen is unknown.

This sequence joins TRBV28 and TRBJ1-2, with 7 bases fitting TRBD1. The receptor comes from a man aged 18-30 years in good health and CMV-seronegative. The sample consisted of PBMCs. The CDR3 is CASSLRGREGYTF. CDR3 in DNA: TGTGCCAGCAGTTTAAGGGGGCGAGAAGGCTACACCTTC.